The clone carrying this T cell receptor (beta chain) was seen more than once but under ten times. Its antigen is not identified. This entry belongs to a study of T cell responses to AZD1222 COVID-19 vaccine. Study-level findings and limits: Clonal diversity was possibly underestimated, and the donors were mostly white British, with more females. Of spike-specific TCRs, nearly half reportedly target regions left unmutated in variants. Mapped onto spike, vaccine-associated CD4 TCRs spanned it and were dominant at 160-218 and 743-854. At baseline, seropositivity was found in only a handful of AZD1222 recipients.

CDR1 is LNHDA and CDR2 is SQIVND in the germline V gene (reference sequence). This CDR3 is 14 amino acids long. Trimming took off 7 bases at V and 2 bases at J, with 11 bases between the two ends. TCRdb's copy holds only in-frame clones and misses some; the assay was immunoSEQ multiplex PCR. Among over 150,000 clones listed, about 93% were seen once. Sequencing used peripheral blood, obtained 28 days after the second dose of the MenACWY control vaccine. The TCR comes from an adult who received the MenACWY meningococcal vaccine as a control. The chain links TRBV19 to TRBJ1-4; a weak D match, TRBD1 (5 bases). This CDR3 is CASMGSGTNEKLFF. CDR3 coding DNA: TGTGCCAGTATGGGTTCAGGGACTAATGAAAAACTGTTTTTT.